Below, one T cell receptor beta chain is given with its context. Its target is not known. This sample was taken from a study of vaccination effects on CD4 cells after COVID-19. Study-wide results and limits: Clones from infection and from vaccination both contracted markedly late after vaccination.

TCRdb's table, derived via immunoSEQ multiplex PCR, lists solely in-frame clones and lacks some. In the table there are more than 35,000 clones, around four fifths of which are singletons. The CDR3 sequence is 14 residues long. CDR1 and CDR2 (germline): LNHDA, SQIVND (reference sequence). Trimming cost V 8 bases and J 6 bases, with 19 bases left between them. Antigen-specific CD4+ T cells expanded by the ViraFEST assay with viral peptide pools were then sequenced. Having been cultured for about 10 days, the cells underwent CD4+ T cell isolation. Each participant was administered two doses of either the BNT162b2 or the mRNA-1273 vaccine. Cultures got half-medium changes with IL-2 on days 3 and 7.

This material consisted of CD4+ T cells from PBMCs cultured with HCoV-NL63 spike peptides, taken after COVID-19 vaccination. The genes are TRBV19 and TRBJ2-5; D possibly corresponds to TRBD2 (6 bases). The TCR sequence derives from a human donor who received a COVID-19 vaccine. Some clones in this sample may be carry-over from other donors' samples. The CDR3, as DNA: TGTGCCAGTTCGACCCTGACTAGTTCACAGACCCAGTACTTC. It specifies CASSTLTSSQTQYF.